This TCR beta chain is from a study of blood T cell repertoires in COVID-19. Assay used: immunoSEQ multiplex PCR; TCRdb lists only in-frame clones, some missing. Of approximately 92,000 clones listed, 82% are singletons. This CDR3 spans 13 amino acids. In germline, CDR1 is MNHEY, CDR2 SVGAGI. Trimming took 5 bases from V and 1 from J, leaving 9 bases between them. This TCR was sampled from a man of 80 years or more with acute or convalescent COVID-19. Material for sequencing was peripheral blood. The chain employs TRBV6-5 and TRBJ2-7, with a weak D call TRBD2 (5 bases). The CDR3 is CASSLAGSYEQYF. The CDR3 DNA is TGTGCCAGCAGTCTAGCCGGATCCTACGAGCAGTACTTC.